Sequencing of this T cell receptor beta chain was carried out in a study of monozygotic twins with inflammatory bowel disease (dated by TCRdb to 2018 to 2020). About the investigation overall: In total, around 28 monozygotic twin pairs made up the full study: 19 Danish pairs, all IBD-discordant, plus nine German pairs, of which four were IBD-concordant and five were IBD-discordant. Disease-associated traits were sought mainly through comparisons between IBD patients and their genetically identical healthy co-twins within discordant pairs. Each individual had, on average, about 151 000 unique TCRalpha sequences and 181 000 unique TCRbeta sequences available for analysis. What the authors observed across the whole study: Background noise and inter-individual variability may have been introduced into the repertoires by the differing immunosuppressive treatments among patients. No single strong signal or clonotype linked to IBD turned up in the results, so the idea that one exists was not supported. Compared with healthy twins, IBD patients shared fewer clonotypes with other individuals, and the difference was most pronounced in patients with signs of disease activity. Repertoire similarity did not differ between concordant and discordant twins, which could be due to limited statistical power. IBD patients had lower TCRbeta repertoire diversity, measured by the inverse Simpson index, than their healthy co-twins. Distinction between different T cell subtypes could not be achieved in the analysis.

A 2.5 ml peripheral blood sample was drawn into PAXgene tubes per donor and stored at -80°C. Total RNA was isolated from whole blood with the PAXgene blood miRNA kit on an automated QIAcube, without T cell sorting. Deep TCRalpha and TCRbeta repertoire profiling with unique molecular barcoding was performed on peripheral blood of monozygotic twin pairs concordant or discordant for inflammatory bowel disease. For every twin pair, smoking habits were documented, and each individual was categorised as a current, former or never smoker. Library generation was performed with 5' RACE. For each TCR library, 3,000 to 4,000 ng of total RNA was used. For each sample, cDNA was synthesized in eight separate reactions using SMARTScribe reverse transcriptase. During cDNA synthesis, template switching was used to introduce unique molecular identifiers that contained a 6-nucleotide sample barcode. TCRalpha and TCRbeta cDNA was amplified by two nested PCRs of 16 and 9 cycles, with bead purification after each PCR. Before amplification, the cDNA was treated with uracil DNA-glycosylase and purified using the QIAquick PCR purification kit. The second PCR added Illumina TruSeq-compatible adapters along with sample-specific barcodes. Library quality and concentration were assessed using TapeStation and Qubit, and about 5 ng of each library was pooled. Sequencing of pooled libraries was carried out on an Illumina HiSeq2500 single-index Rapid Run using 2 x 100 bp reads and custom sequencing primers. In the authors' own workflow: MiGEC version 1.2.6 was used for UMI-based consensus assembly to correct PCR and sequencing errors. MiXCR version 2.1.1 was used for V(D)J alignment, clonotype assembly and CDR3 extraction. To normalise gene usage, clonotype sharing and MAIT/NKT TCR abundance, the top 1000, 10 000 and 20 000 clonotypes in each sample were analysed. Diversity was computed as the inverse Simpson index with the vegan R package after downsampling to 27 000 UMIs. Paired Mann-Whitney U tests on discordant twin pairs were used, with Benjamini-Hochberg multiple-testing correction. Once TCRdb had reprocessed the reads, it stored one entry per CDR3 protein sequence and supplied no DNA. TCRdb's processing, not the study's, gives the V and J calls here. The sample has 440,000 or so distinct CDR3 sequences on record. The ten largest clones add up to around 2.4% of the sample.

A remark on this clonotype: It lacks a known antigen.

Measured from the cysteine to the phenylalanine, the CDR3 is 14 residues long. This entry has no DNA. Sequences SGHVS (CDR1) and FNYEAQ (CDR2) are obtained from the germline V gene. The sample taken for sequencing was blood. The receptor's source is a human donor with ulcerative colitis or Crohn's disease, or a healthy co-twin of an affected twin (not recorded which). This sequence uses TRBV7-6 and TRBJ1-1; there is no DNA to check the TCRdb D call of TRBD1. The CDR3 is CASSSRTGGTEAFF.